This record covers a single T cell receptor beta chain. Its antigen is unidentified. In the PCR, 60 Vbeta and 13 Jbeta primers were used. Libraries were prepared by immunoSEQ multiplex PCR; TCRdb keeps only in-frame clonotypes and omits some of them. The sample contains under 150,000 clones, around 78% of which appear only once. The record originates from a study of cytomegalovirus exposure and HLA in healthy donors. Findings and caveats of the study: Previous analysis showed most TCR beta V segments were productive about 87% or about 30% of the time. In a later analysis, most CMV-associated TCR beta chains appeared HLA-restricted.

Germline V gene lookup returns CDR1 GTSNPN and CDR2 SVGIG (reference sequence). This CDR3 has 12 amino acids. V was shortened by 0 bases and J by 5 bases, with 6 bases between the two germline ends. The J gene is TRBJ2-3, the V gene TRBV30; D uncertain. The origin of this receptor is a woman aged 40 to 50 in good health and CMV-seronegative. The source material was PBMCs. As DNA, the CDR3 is TGTGCCTGGAGTGTACAGAGAGATACGCAGTATTTT. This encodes CAWSVQRDTQYF.